The clone carrying this T cell receptor beta chain was found a few times. Then a second PCR, running roughly 7 to 11 cycles, was carried out with a sample-barcoded 5' primer and a J-beta primer mix. From each sample, at least 2.5 million paired-end reads containing CDR3 were obtained. TCRdb analysed the 5' RACE reads with MiXCR anew, one entry per CDR3 protein. The table has 600,000 to 1,000,000 distinct CDR3 sequences, around 25% seen once. This sample is drawn from a study of blood T cells in healthy people across ages. Germline V gene sequence: CDR1 MNHEY, CDR2 SMNVEV (reference sequence). Trimming left V 7 bases short and J 4 bases short, with 16 bases between. CDR3 length equals 15 residues. This same sample was also part of a study on T cells of mothers and their children. As that study records: Sample barcodes and 2-4 random nucleotides were added by the M1S primer of the second PCR. Every mother produced more than 10 million TCR beta CDR3 reads, whereas every child provided several million.

The sequenced material came from blood. The rearrangement joins TRBV27 to TRBJ2-2; D gene uncertain. The sequence came from a boy aged 10-17 years in good health. The CDR3 DNA sequence: TGTGCCAGCACCTCTCGAGTTTTAAGCACCGGGGAGCTGTTTTTT. As protein: CASTSRVLSTGELFF.